This T cell receptor beta chain was observed in a study of OX40 agonist ivuxolimab in advanced cancers. Study at large: The dose-escalation group included hepatocellular carcinoma, melanoma, renal cell carcinoma and head and neck cancer. Prior anti-PD-1, anti-PD-L1 or anti-CTLA-4 therapy was allowed; 40% had some. Study-wide points: The antigen specificity of the peripheral T cells (those that were expanded) was not determined.

The germline V gene encodes CDR1 SNHLY and CDR2 FYNNEI. There are 13 residues in the CDR3. Trimming took 7 bases from V and 3 from J, leaving 12 bases between them. As regards this clone: No antigen is known for it.

Using immunoSEQ multiplex PCR, the repertoire was profiled, and TCRdb retains in-frame clones only, with some absent. The sample consists of fewer than 70,000 clones, roughly 81% of them appearing once. This sequence joins TRBV2 and TRBJ1-1; D is uncertain. The material sequenced was CD4+ or CD8+ T cells sorted from blood, taken in a trial of the OX40 agonist ivuxolimab. This sequence was found in an adult with an advanced solid tumor such as melanoma, head and neck, liver or kidney cancer. The CDR3 sequence: CASTRAQDTEAFF. For the CDR3, the DNA is TGTGCCAGCACCCGGGCCCAGGACACTGAAGCTTTCTTT.